Presented here are 13 T cell receptor beta chains from one specimen sequenced in a study of blood T cells in healthy people across ages. A second PCR of about 7 to 12 cycles used a sample-barcoded 5' primer and a J-beta primer mix. TCRdb reprocessed the 5' RACE reads with MiXCR, giving one entry per CDR3 protein. The profile shows about 680,000 distinct CDR3 sequences, around 45% of them singletons. Sequencing was carried out using blood. All receptors derive from a woman aged 55-69 years in good health.

The chain links TRBV28 to TRBJ1-5; TRBD1 matches at 7 bases. V lost 6 bases, J lost 2 bases, and 7 bases stayed unmatched. The germline gives CDR1 MDHEN, CDR2 SYDVKM. The CDR3 totals 15 residues. The chain's CDR3 is CASRRQGIGNQPQHF. The CDR3 DNA reads TGTGCCAGCAGGAGACAGGGTATCGGCAATCAGCCCCAGCATTTT.

The chain uses TRBV20-1 and TRBJ2-3; a weak D match, TRBD2 (5 bases). The CDR3 is made up of 16 amino acids. V lost 5 bases and J 2 bases, leaving 20 bases between the germline ends. The germline gives CDR1 DFQATT, CDR2 SNEGSKA (reference sequence). CDR3 loop: CSASARGPGFTDTQYF. The CDR3 DNA reads TGCAGTGCTTCCGCGCGAGGGCCCGGATTCACAGATACGCAGTATTTT.

This clonotype was seen a handful of times. This chain joins TRBV12-3 or TRBV12-4 and TRBJ2-3; tentative D call: TRBD1 (5 bases). This CDR3 contains 14 residues. The V end lost 3 bases, the J end lost 5 bases, and 12 bases lay between the germline ends. CDR3 sequence: CASSFDRLVDTQYF. The CDR3 nucleotides read TGTGCCAGCAGTTTCGACAGATTGGTAGATACGCAGTATTTT.

The rearrangement links TRBV11-2 to TRBJ2-2; 11 positions match TRBD2. CDR1 and CDR2 (germline): SGHAT, FQNNGV. This CDR3 comprises 15 residues. V dropped 5 bases and J dropped 5; count of bases not matched to a gene: 4. CDR3 amino acids: CASSPRLAGTGELFF. CDR3 nucleotide sequence: TGTGCCAGCAGCCCTCGACTAGCGGGGACCGGGGAGCTGTTTTTT.

This clonotype was found a few times. The chain links TRBV4-3 to TRBJ2-1, with 16 bases aligning to TRBD2. J was trimmed by 7 bases and V by 4 bases; bases with no gene match: 4. This CDR3 is 16 amino acids long. Germline assignment: CDR1 LGHNA and CDR2 YSLEER. The DNA for the CDR3 is TGCGCCAGCAGCCCGGGACTAGCGGGAGGGTTGAATGAGCAGTTCTTC. Amino acids: CASSPGLAGGLNEQFF.

The table lists this clonotype with a few counts. The chain uses TRBV7-8 and TRBJ1-4; TRBD1 is a possible D gene (6 bases). Germline values: CDR1 SGHVS, CDR2 FQNEAQ. V was trimmed by 1 base and J by 7 bases, leaving 10 bases between them. The CDR3 consists of 14 residues. The CDR3 region has the DNA TGTGCCAGCAGCTTAGACAGGGCTAGTGAAAAACTGTTTTTT. Residues: CASSLDRASEKLFF.

V usage is TRBV4-3 and J usage is TRBJ2-1, with a tentative D call TRBD2 (5 bases). The V gene's germline CDR1 is LGHNA and CDR2 YSLEER. The CDR3 has 14 residues. The germline V and J ends were trimmed by 1 base and 9 bases, with 13 bases remaining between them. The CDR3 DNA is TGCGCCAGCAGCCAAGTAGTAGCGCTCTTTGAGCAGTTCTTC. This gives the protein CASSQVVALFEQFF.

The count of this clonotype is one. This sequence joins TRBV6-1 and TRBJ2-3; D unclear. CDR1 is MNHNS, CDR2 SASEGT, per germline. The CDR3 covers 15 residues. V dropped 5 bases and J dropped 2 bases, with 14 bases sitting between them. This CDR3 reads CASSSQDGSTDTQYF. The CDR3 DNA reads TGTGCCAGCAGTAGCCAGGACGGCTCCACAGATACGCAGTATTTT.

This clonotype appeared a few times. V usage is TRBV5-1 and J usage is TRBJ2-1; D is undetermined. Trimming cost V 0 bases and J 7 bases, with 11 bases left between them. Germline V gene lookup returns CDR1 SGHRS and CDR2 YFSETQ. The CDR3 has 14 residues. The CDR3 sequence is CASSLGSSTNEQFF. The CDR3 DNA is TGCGCCAGCAGCTTGGGGTCGTCAACTAATGAGCAGTTCTTC.

J is TRBJ2-3 and V is TRBV20-1, with a weak D call TRBD2 (5 bases). Trimming took off 1 base at V and 4 bases at J, with 9 bases between the two ends. The CDR3 consists of 13 residues. Germline V gene data show CDR1 as DFQATT and CDR2 as SNEGSKA (reference sequence). CDR3 nucleotide sequence: TGCAGTGCTAGAGTCAGCGGAGCAGATACGCAGTATTTT. Its protein is CSARVSGADTQYF.

For this clonotype: One junction end disagrees with the germline gene, perhaps due to a read error. This chain uses TRBV4-2 with TRBJ2-3, with D possibly matching TRBD1 (6 bases). Germline loops: CDR1 LGHNA, CDR2 YNFKEQ. The CDR3 runs to 14 residues. This CDR3 reads CAGSQGTLTDTQYF. In DNA, the CDR3 is TGTGCCGGCAGCCAAGGGACACTCACAGATACGCAGTATTTT.

This chain connects TRBV11-2 to TRBJ2-3; 10 nucleotides agree with TRBD2. The CDR3 covers 15 residues. V lost 5 bases to trimming and J lost 4 bases; unmatched junction nucleotides: 6. Germline V gene lookup returns CDR1 SGHAT and CDR2 FQNNGV. CDR3: CASSASGRGPDTQYF. In DNA form, the CDR3 reads TGTGCCAGCAGCGCTAGCGGGAGAGGTCCAGATACGCAGTATTTT.

The chain carries TRBV6-5 and TRBJ2-5; TRBD2 is a possible D gene (6 bases). V gave up 2 bases and J gave up 1 base, with 11 bases separating them. CDR1 is MNHEY and CDR2 is SVGAGI in the germline V gene. The length of the CDR3 is 15 residues. In DNA form, the CDR3 reads TGTGCCAGCAGTTACGGGGGGATCGCCCAAGAGACCCAGTACTTC. This codes for CASSYGGIAQETQYF.